Listed below are T cell receptor beta chains from one sample, sequenced in a study of blood T cell repertoires in COVID-19. Here immunoSEQ multiplex PCR was the method, and the copy in TCRdb shows in-frame clones only, minus some. The table records about 190,000 clones, around 84% of them present only once. The sequencing input was peripheral blood. The receptors here all came from a man younger than 45 with active or convalescent COVID-19. Each CDR3 is given without its conserved first and last residue. D genes are given only for firm matches.

TRBV19 TRBD2 ASTLGGTSSYEQY
TRBV4-3 TRBD1 ASSQEGTGNNSPLH
TRBV7-6 TRBD1 ASSSPQGEYSPLH
TRBV7-3 TRBD1 ASSLWQGAAGELF
TRBV5-4 - ASSQGGGYT
TRBV5-1 - ASSLGRVSVTDTQY
TRBV6-5 - ASSPSPGIYNEQF
TRBV5-1 TRBD1 ASSWGQGVAYEQY
TRBV5-4 TRBD1 ASSNGDRDYGYT
TRBV3-1/TRBV3-2 TRBD2 ASSQDTSGGRTQY
TRBV20-1 - SAGLNQPQH
TRBV18 - ASSPGETRTEAF
TRBV5-1 - ASSLLEASAGTDTQY
TRBV11-3 TRBD2 ASSSFSGASYNEQF
TRBV25-1 TRBD2 ASSDGSGPSGANVLT
TRBV2 - ASSENGSGYT
TRBV6-5 - ASVHRRGDQPQH
TRBV28 - ASSSEVYGYGYT
TRBV2 TRBD1 ASSGQGAGYT
TRBV5-1 TRBD1 ASSLDPDRAYNEQF
TRBV7-9 - ASSPLRSGASDTQY
TRBV6-1 - ASSEVIGGGDYGYT
TRBV28 - ASSQSAQGFQETQY
TRBV5-8 TRBD1 ASSLGQGSNSPLH
TRBV15 TRBD1 ATSRGTGYEPKSGEQY
TRBV9 - ASSTHAGAGTDTQY
TRBV28 - ASTLGSGSLTEAF
TRBV5-5 - ASSLERGRSGYT
TRBV5-1 - ASSLSYSQTYEQY
TRBV30 - AWSVPGRNTEAF
TRBV19 - ASSITLAVNTEAF
TRBV7-9 - ASSLGVAKGNTIY
TRBV6-1 - ASSEVGGLPPFYGYT
TRBV19 TRBD2 ASSKLAGAGDTQY
TRBV7-2 TRBD1 ASSFLTGGSDTQY
TRBV24-1 TRBD1 ATSDRGQGSIHEQY
TRBV10-2 TRBD1 ASSDPPRTGKYGNQPQH
TRBV19 TRBD2 ASSIRLAGVNEQF
TRBV2 - ASIPGTASGYT
TRBV28 TRBD2 ASSFGGGLAGVTDTQY
TRBV2 - ASSERAGTEAF
TRBV11-3 - ASSLPWAGAYEQY
TRBV9 TRBD2 ASSPLAGARTDTQY
TRBV20-1 - SASTPYGYT
TRBV11-2 - ASSLGQAVNQPQH
TRBV7-8 TRBD2 ASSSPPGLAAYNEQF
TRBV2 - ASSEIYPNSGNTIY
TRBV5-1 - ASSLTGPSTDTQY
TRBV3-1/TRBV3-2 TRBD1 ASSQVLTGGAGTGELF
TRBV19 - ASSITGQGDYGYT
TRBV6-6 TRBD1 ASSPANHRGANTEAF
TRBV28 - ASSLWGGRRTTEQF